This is a list of T cell receptor beta chains from one sample in a study of cytomegalovirus exposure and HLA in healthy donors. The data were produced by immunoSEQ multiplex PCR, yet TCRdb's version contains in-frame clones alone and is incomplete. The data hold over 130,000 clones, with around nine tenths observed a single time. What was sequenced was PBMCs. These receptors were taken from a man younger than 30 in good health and CMV-seropositive. Both conserved end residues are part of each CDR3. Each record gives: J gene, D gene, clone size, V gene, CDR3 DNA, CDR3 protein. The D gene is left open where the match is weak. Expanded clones get a size class; other rows say once, few or many, or leave the size out.

J: TRBJ2-2
D: TRBD2
size: .
V: TRBV15
DNA: TGTGCCACCAGCAGAGATAGGACGGGGGGTCTCACCGGGGAGCTGTTTTTT
CDR3: CATSRDRTGGLTGELFF

J: TRBJ2-2
D: .
size: once
V: TRBV4-1
DNA: TGCGCCAGCAGCCAAGGCCCGGCCGGGGAGCTGTTTTTT
CDR3: CASSQGPAGELFF

J: TRBJ1-1
D: .
size: .
V: TRBV19
DNA: TGTGCCAGTAGTATGTTCGGCACTGAAGCTTTCTTT
CDR3: CASSMFGTEAFF

J: TRBJ1-2
D: TRBD1
size: few
V: TRBV5-1
DNA: TGCGCCAGCAGCTTGAATCCACCCGGGACAGGAGAGTATGGCTACACCTTC
CDR3: CASSLNPPGTGEYGYTF

J: TRBJ1-4
D: .
size: once
V: TRBV2
DNA: TGTGCCAGCAGTGCAGGTGTGGAGGTTTTTGAAAAACTGTTTTTT
CDR3: CASSAGVEVFEKLFF

J: TRBJ1-2
D: .
size: .
V: TRBV30
DNA: TGTGCCTGGAGTGCAGGACACGATTTGTCTTATGGCTACACCTTC
CDR3: CAWSAGHDLSYGYTF

J: TRBJ2-1
D: TRBD2
size: .
V: TRBV15
DNA: TGTGCCACCAGCTCAGGAGGGACTAGCGGGCAGCAGTTCTTC
CDR3: CATSSGGTSGQQFF

J: TRBJ1-5
D: .
size: .
V: TRBV11-2
DNA: TGTGCCAGCAGCTTAGAATCAGGGGCAGGTCAGCCCCAGCATTTT
CDR3: CASSLESGAGQPQHF

J: TRBJ2-7
D: .
size: once
V: TRBV15
DNA: TGTGCCACCAGCAGAGACTGGGGGGGCTCCCTCTCCTACGAGCAGTACTTC
CDR3: CATSRDWGGSLSYEQYF

J: TRBJ2-4
D: TRBD2
size: .
V: TRBV9
DNA: TGTGCCAGCAACGGCGGGAGCTTAGCCAAAAACATTCAGTACTTC
CDR3: CASNGGSLAKNIQYF

J: TRBJ1-1
D: .
size: medium-sized
V: TRBV7-8
DNA: TGTGCCAGCACCCCAGAGCGGGGGAACACTGAAGCTTTCTTT
CDR3: CASTPERGNTEAFF

J: TRBJ1-2
D: TRBD1
size: .
V: TRBV6-1
DNA: TGTGCCAGCAGGGAACGGGACAGACAAATAGATAACTATGGCTACACCTTC
CDR3: CASRERDRQIDNYGYTF

J: TRBJ2-1
D: .
size: .
V: TRBV13
DNA: TGTGCCAGCAGCTCCCCTCTGGGACTGGGCTGGAATGAGCAGTTCTTC
CDR3: CASSSPLGLGWNEQFF

J: TRBJ2-7
D: TRBD1
size: .
V: TRBV10-3
DNA: TGTGCCATCAGTGAGCTCCGGGACAGTTTCGAGCAGTACTTC
CDR3: CAISELRDSFEQYF

J: TRBJ2-3
D: TRBD2
size: .
V: TRBV27
DNA: TGTGCCAGCAGTTTAATAGGGACTAGCGGGGGGAGTACGCAGTATTTT
CDR3: CASSLIGTSGGSTQYF

J: TRBJ1-2
D: TRBD1
size: .
V: TRBV7-8
DNA: TGTGCCAGCACCCGACAGGGGGCGAGGTATGGCTACACCTTC
CDR3: CASTRQGARYGYTF

J: TRBJ1-2
D: .
size: .
V: TRBV19
DNA: TGTGCCAGTAGCCTCAGGGGTGGGGGCTACACCTTC
CDR3: CASSLRGGGYTF

J: TRBJ1-5
D: TRBD1
size: .
V: TRBV6-6
DNA: TGTGCCAGCAGCCCGACAGGGTACAGAGTACCTCAGCCCCAGCATTTT
CDR3: CASSPTGYRVPQPQHF

J: TRBJ2-1
D: TRBD2
size: .
V: TRBV27
DNA: TGTGCCAGCAGGGGGACTAGTCCTGAGCAGTTCTTC
CDR3: CASRGTSPEQFF

J: TRBJ2-2
D: .
size: .
V: TRBV5-4
DNA: TGTGCCAGCAGCTTGACAGGGAGTACCGGGGAGCTGTTTTTT
CDR3: CASSLTGSTGELFF

J: TRBJ1-5
D: .
size: .
V: TRBV6-5
DNA: TGTGCCAGCAGTCACCAGGGGCCGGGGCAGCCCCAGCATTTT
CDR3: CASSHQGPGQPQHF

J: TRBJ2-7
D: .
size: .
V: TRBV2
DNA: TGTGCCAGCAGTGTCAAGGACGGGGGTCCGCGGGAGCAGTACTTC
CDR3: CASSVKDGGPREQYF

J: TRBJ1-2
D: TRBD1
size: .
V: TRBV6-1
DNA: TGTGCCAGCAGTGAAGCAGGGGCAGGGGGCATCTATGGCTACACCTTC
CDR3: CASSEAGAGGIYGYTF

J: TRBJ2-5
D: TRBD2
size: .
V: TRBV5-1
DNA: TGCGCCAGCAGCTCCAAAAAGACTAGCGGGAGCTTTGAGACCCAGTACTTC
CDR3: CASSSKKTSGSFETQYF

J: TRBJ2-2
D: TRBD1
size: .
V: TRBV5-1
DNA: TGCGCCAGCAGCCCACTGGGACAGGGGATAAACACCGGGGAGCTGTTTTTT
CDR3: CASSPLGQGINTGELFF

J: TRBJ2-1
D: TRBD2
size: .
V: TRBV15
DNA: TGTGCCACCAGCAGAGCCGGTAGCGGGAGCCACAATGAGCAGTTCTTC
CDR3: CATSRAGSGSHNEQFF

J: TRBJ2-7
D: .
size: .
V: TRBV5-4
DNA: TGTGCCAGCAGCCAGACCCATGGGGCCAGACGCTCCTACGAGCAGTACTTC
CDR3: CASSQTHGARRSYEQYF

J: TRBJ2-5
D: TRBD2
size: few
V: TRBV5-6
DNA: TGTGCCAGCAGCCGAGCGGGAGCTGAGACCCAGTACTTC
CDR3: CASSRAGAETQYF

J: TRBJ2-2
D: .
size: .
V: TRBV6-5
DNA: TGTGCCAGCAGCCTGACAGACTCTAACACCGGGGAGCTGTTTTTT
CDR3: CASSLTDSNTGELFF

J: TRBJ1-5
D: .
size: .
V: TRBV5-5
DNA: TGTGCCAGCAACAGGGTTGGTCAGCCCCAGCATTTT
CDR3: CASNRVGQPQHF

J: TRBJ2-5
D: .
size: .
V: TRBV6-5
DNA: TGTGCCAGCGGCCGAATTGGAGAGACCCAGTACTTC
CDR3: CASGRIGETQYF

J: TRBJ1-2
D: TRBD1
size: once
V: TRBV7-8
DNA: TGTGCCAGCAGCTTAGAAGAACGGACAGGGGGCAGTTATGGCTACACCTTC
CDR3: CASSLEERTGGSYGYTF

J: TRBJ1-4
D: TRBD1
size: .
V: TRBV27
DNA: TGTGCCAGCAGTTCGGACAGGGCTAATGAAAAACTGTTTTTT
CDR3: CASSSDRANEKLFF

J: TRBJ1-6
D: .
size: .
V: TRBV5-1
DNA: TGCGCCAGCAGCACGGGCGGTGGGAGCCTGGGGAATTCACCCCTCCACTTT
CDR3: CASSTGGGSLGNSPLHF

J: TRBJ2-7
D: TRBD2
size: .
V: TRBV5-5
DNA: TGTGCCAGCAGCTTGGGACTAGCGGGAGTCGGGCGCTCCTACGAGCAGTACTTC
CDR3: CASSLGLAGVGRSYEQYF

J: TRBJ2-7
D: TRBD2
size: .
V: TRBV25-1
DNA: TGTGCCAGCAGGGGGGGGACTTACCGAGACGAGCAGTACTTC
CDR3: CASRGGTYRDEQYF

J: TRBJ2-3
D: TRBD2
size: .
V: TRBV2
DNA: TGTGCCAGCAGCAGGACTAGCGGGGGGGCAGATACGCAGTATTTT
CDR3: CASSRTSGGADTQYF

J: TRBJ1-2
D: .
size: .
V: TRBV16
DNA: TGTGCCAGCAGCCCTACACCGTCTCCAGGCGGCTACACCTTC
CDR3: CASSPTPSPGGYTF

J: TRBJ2-5
D: TRBD2
size: once
V: TRBV19
DNA: TGTGCCAGTAGTCTAGCGGGGGGGCAAGAGACCCAGTACTTC
CDR3: CASSLAGGQETQYF

J: TRBJ1-3
D: .
size: .
V: TRBV11-2
DNA: TGTGCCAGCAGTCCGGGGTTCTCTGGAAACACCATATATTTT
CDR3: CASSPGFSGNTIYF

J: TRBJ2-7
D: TRBD2
size: .
V: TRBV18
DNA: TGTGCCAGCTCACCTGGTCGGGGGGGCTCCTACGAGCAGTACTTC
CDR3: CASSPGRGGSYEQYF

J: TRBJ2-7
D: TRBD1
size: .
V: TRBV7-9
DNA: TGTGCCAGCAGCTTAGCGTCGGAATGGTATACAGGGGAATCCTACGAGCAGTACTTC
CDR3: CASSLASEWYTGESYEQYF